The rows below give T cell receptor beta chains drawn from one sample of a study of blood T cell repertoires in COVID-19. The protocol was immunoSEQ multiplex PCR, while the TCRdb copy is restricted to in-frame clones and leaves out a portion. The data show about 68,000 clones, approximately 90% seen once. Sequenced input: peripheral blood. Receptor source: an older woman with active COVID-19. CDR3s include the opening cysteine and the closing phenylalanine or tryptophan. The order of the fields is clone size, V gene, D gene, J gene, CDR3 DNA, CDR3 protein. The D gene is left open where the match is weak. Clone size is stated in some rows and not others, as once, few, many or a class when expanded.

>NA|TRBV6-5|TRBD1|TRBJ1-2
TGTGCCAGCAGTTACCTTGGGACAGGGCTGGAGGGCTACACCTTC
CASSYLGTGLEGYTF
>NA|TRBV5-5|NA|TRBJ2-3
TGTGCCAGCAGCTTGATCCCTTTTCCTAGAGGGAGAACAGATACGCAGTATTTT
CASSLIPFPRGRTDTQYF
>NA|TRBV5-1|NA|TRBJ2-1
TGCGCCAGCAGCTTAGCTCGACAGGAAGGTGAGCAGTTCTTC
CASSLARQEGEQFF
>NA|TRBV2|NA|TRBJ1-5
TGTGCCAGCAGCAGACAGCTTTATAGCAATCAGCCCCAGCATTTT
CASSRQLYSNQPQHF
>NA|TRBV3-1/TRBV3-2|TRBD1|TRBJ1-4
TGTGCCAGCAGCCGACGGACAGGAACTAATGAAAAACTGTTTTTT
CASSRRTGTNEKLFF
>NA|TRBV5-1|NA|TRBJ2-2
TGCGCCAGCAGCTTGGGTGACACCAACACCGGGGAGCTGTTTTTT
CASSLGDTNTGELFF
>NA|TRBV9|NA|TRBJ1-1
TGTGCCAGCAGCGTAAAGGAGGACACTGAAGCTTTCTTT
CASSVKEDTEAFF
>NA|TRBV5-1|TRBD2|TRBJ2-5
TGCGCCAGCAGCATCCTAGCGGGGCCCCAAGAGACCCAGTACTTC
CASSILAGPQETQYF
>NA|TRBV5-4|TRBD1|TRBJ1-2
TGTGCCAGCAGCCCGGGAGGACAGGGTGCCTATGGCTACACCTTC
CASSPGGQGAYGYTF
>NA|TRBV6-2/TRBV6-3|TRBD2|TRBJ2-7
TGTGCCAGCAGTGCTAGCGGGAGTACTTTTTTCGAGCAGTACTTC
CASSASGSTFFEQYF
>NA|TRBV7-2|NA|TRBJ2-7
TGTGCCAGCAGCCGTTCGGGACACGGGAACTACGAGCAGTACTTC
CASSRSGHGNYEQYF
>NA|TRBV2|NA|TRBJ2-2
TGTGCCAGCAGTGAACGCGGGGACCTCTCCACCGGGGAGCTGTTTTTT
CASSERGDLSTGELFF
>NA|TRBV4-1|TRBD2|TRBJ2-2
TGCGCCAGCAGCCAAGACCGGCAACTAGCGGGAGGGCCTAACGGGGAGCTGTTTTTT
CASSQDRQLAGGPNGELFF
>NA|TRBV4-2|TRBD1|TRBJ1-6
TGTGCCAGCAGCCAAGGGGGGAGACAGGGATATTCACCCCTCCACTTT
CASSQGGRQGYSPLHF
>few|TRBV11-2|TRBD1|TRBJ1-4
TGTGCCAGCAGAATGGCCGGGACAGGGAATGAAAAACTGTTTTTT
CASRMAGTGNEKLFF
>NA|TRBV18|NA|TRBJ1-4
TGTGCCAGCTCACACTCGATTGGAGGGCCAACTAATGAAAAACTGTTTTTT
CASSHSIGGPTNEKLFF
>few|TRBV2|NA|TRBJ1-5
TGTGCCAGCAGTGATTCCAGGGTCAATCAGCCCCAGCATTTT
CASSDSRVNQPQHF
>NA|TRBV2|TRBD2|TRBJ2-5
TGTGCCAGCAGGCCAACCAGTAGCGGGAGGAAGACCCAGTACTTC
CASRPTSSGRKTQYF
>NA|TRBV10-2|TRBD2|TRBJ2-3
TGCGCCAGCAGACTAGCGGTAGATCTAGATACGCAGTATTTT
CASRLAVDLDTQYF
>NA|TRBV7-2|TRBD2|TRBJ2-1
TGTGCCAGCAGCTTAGCTGGGACTAGCAGTGAGCAGTTCTTC
CASSLAGTSSEQFF
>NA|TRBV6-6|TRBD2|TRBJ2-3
TGTGCCAGCAGCTCGACTAGCGGGAACACAGATACGCAGTATTTT
CASSSTSGNTDTQYF
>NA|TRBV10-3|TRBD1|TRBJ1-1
TGTGCCACAATAACAGGGGCAGTAGGAATGAACACTGAAGCTTTCTTT
CATITGAVGMNTEAFF
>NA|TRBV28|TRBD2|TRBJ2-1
TGTGCCAGCATAGCGGGAGCGGGGTACAATGAGCAGTTCTTC
CASIAGAGYNEQFF
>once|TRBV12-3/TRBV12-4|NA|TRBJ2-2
TGTGCCAGCAGTGGACAGAACACCGGGGAGCTGTTTTTT
CASSGQNTGELFF
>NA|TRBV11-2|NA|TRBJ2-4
TGTGCCAGCAGCTATCCTAGACAGGCCGCCGACGCAGCCAAAAACATTCAGTACTTC
CASSYPRQAADAAKNIQYF
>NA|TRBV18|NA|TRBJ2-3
TGTGCCAGCTCACCATTCTTTAGCGCAAGCACAGATACGCAGTATTTT
CASSPFFSASTDTQYF
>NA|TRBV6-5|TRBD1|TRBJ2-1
TGTGCCAGCAGGACAGGGGGCTACAATGAGCAGTTCTTC
CASRTGGYNEQFF
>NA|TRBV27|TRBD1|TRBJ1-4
TGTGCCAGCAGCACCTCCGGGACAGGGTTTGAAAAACTGTTTTTT
CASSTSGTGFEKLFF
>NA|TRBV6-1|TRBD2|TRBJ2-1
TGTGCCAGCAGTGAACGGAGGACTAGCGGATACAATGAGCAGTTCTTC
CASSERRTSGYNEQFF
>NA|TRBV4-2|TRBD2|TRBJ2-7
TGTGCCAGCAGCCAAGATGAGAGAGTGGGACTAGGGTACGAGCAGTACTTC
CASSQDERVGLGYEQYF
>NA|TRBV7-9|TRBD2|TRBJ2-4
TGTGCCAGCAGCTTATTGCTAGCGGGGGAGCGGAAAAACATTCAGTACTTC
CASSLLLAGERKNIQYF
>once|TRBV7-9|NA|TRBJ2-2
TGTGCCAGCAGCTTAGTTCCGGGGGAGCTGTTTTTT
CASSLVPGELFF
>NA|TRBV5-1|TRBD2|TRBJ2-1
TGCGCCAGCAGCTTGGCTTCTAGCGGGAGGCCCAATGAGCAGTTCTTC
CASSLASSGRPNEQFF
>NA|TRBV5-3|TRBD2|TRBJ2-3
TGTGCCAGAAGCTTGGCGCCTAGCGGGAGGACCACAGATACGCAGTATTTT
CARSLAPSGRTTDTQYF
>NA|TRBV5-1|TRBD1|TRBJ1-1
TGCGCCAGCAGCTCCCAGAGGGGGCTCCCTGAAGCTTTCTTT
CASSSQRGLPEAFF
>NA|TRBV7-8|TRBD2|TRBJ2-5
TGTGCCAGCAGCTTAGGGCCGGGAGGACTCCAAGAGACCCAGTACTTC
CASSLGPGGLQETQYF
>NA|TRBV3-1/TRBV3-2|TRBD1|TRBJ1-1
TGTGCCACCACCAGGGACAGGGGATTCGGCGCCACTGAAGCTTTCTTT
CATTRDRGFGATEAFF
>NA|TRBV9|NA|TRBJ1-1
TGTGCCAGCAGCACTACCGTCGGGGGGCCCGAAGCTTTCTTT
CASSTTVGGPEAFF
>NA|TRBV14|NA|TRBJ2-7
TGTGCCAGCAGCCAGGAACTCAGGGGCGACGAGCAGTACTTC
CASSQELRGDEQYF
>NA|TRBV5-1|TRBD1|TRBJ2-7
TGCGCCAGCAGCTGGGGACAGGGACCTTACGAGCAGTACTTC
CASSWGQGPYEQYF
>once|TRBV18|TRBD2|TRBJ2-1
TGTGCCAGCTCACGTTCCGGGACTAGCGGAGCCGGCGATGAGCAGTTCTTC
CASSRSGTSGAGDEQFF
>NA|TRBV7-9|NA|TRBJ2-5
TGTGCCAGCAGCCCTCGAGAGACCCAGTACTTC
CASSPRETQYF
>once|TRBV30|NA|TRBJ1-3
TGTGCCTGGAGTACAAATACAGGGACGAACACCATATATTTT
CAWSTNTGTNTIYF
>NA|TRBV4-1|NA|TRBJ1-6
TGCGCCAGCAGCCAGCCGGGGGGTACGTCCTATAATTCACCCCTCCACTTT
CASSQPGGTSYNSPLHF
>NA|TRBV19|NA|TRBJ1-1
TGTGCCAGTACCCCGACAGGTTTCAACACTGAAGCTTTCTTT
CASTPTGFNTEAFF
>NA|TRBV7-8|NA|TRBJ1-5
TGTGCCAGCAGCTTACAGCCAGGGTGGTCCGATGTACATCAGCCCCAGCATTTT
CASSLQPGWSDVHQPQHF
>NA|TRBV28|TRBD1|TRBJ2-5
TGTGCCAGCAGTTCTCATGAGGGGGCAGGGGGCGGGCAGTACTTC
CASSSHEGAGGGQYF
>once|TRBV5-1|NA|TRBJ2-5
TGCGCCAGCAGCTTGGGGGAGGCAGGGCCACAGACCCAGTACTTC
CASSLGEAGPQTQYF